Listed below are T cell receptor beta chains from one sample, sequenced in a study of T-cell memory formation after mild COVID-19. Each CDR3 protein is one row after TCRdb ran MiXCR on the 5' RACE reads. The sample includes about 340,000 distinct CDR3 sequences, 20% to 25% of them seen just once. The material sequenced was PBMCs or a T cell subset sorted from them (not recorded which). Source of these receptors: a young man who had mild COVID-19 (a few samples of this study predate the infection). Cell type and time point are not known. CDR3s include the opening cysteine and the closing phenylalanine or tryptophan.

TRBV5-1	TRBJ2-2	CASSSGSGELFF
TRBV11-2	TRBJ2-3	CASSPWGRESTDTQYF
TRBV7-8	TRBJ2-3	CASISGGHTDTQYF
TRBV6-5	TRBJ2-1	CASRVTGSYNEQFF
TRBV29-1	TRBJ2-5	CSVEPIEETQYF
TRBV6-6	TRBJ2-7	CASRGEVSYEQYF
TRBV7-2	TRBJ1-4	CASSFSLASTNEKLFF
TRBV7-6	TRBJ2-1	CASSFGQDNEQFF
TRBV7-9	TRBJ1-2	CASSPLGGREGYTF
TRBV27	TRBJ2-2	CASSPVAGDTGELFF
TRBV7-9	TRBJ1-1	CASSLGQADTEAFF
TRBV3-1	TRBJ2-7	CASSQVGRRYEQYF
TRBV5-4	TRBJ2-3	CASSGGGAGGDTQYF
TRBV5-1	TRBJ2-5	CASSLAQRGTQYF
TRBV7-9	TRBJ1-1	CASSPITSTEAFF
TRBV7-2	TRBJ2-5	CASSAGYRRETQYF
TRBV3-1	TRBJ1-1	CASSQRSEAFF
TRBV7-9	TRBJ1-6	CASSLARSGSPLHF
TRBV12-3/TRBV12-4	TRBJ2-1	CASSLRGVAYNEQFF
TRBV12-3/TRBV12-4	TRBJ2-2	CASSSPRDGTGELFF
TRBV29-1	TRBJ1-2	CSVGGGSGYTF
TRBV12-3/TRBV12-4	TRBJ2-7	CASSFAGAGYEQYF
TRBV6-2/TRBV6-3	TRBJ1-4	CASRATGGSEKLFF
TRBV20-1	TRBJ1-2	CSAEVDRSYGYTF
TRBV5-6	TRBJ2-7	CASSSGGGLYEQYF
TRBV7-2	TRBJ1-1	CATRQGLNTEAFF
TRBV30	TRBJ2-1	CAWSVAGTHYYNEQFF
TRBV20-1	TRBJ1-1	CSAPVGAEAFF
TRBV28	TRBJ1-5	CASKTGDYSNQPQHF
TRBV5-1	TRBJ2-1	CASSLQGNGWDYNEQFF
TRBV4-3	TRBJ1-4	CASSHNEKLFF
TRBV5-1	TRBJ2-1	CASKDTSSYNEQFF
TRBV6-2/TRBV6-3	TRBJ1-5	CASSYLQGTQHF
TRBV29-1	TRBJ2-2	CSVAGTSGGVVSGELFF
TRBV5-6	TRBJ2-2	CASSLGQGDGTGELFF
TRBV12-3/TRBV12-4	TRBJ2-1	CASSLASGGRDEQFF
TRBV9	TRBJ2-7	CASSVGGRYEQYF
TRBV28	TRBJ2-3	CASSFAGLAGGHDTQYF
TRBV5-6	TRBJ2-1	CASSLISPGGPRFF
TRBV18	TRBJ2-3	CASSPPGRSDTQYF
TRBV20-1	TRBJ2-1	CSAPRTSGPNEQFF
TRBV28	TRBJ1-5	CASSFVQNQPQHF